This T cell receptor beta chain appears in the sequencing data of a study of cytomegalovirus exposure and HLA in healthy donors. V dropped 3 bases and J dropped 0; count of bases not matched to a gene: 4. The CDR3 loop spans 15 amino acids. Germline V gives CDR1 GTSNPN, CDR2 SVGIG (reference sequence). 60 Vbeta and 13 Jbeta primers were used in PCR. Profiling relied on immunoSEQ multiplex PCR, and the TCRdb table lists in-frame clones only, not all of them. The repertoire includes about 160,000 clones, roughly 80% of them detected once, and under 1.5% sits in the top ten. The chain has TRBV30 and TRBJ2-4; 8 bases match TRBD1. This TCR was sampled from a man aged 25 to 40 in good health and CMV-seronegative. Input material: PBMCs. In DNA form, the CDR3 reads TGTGCCTGGAGACGGACAGGGATAGCCAAAAACATTCAGTACTTC. Protein product: CAWRRTGIAKNIQYF.